The present T cell receptor (beta chain) was sequenced within a study of blood T cell repertoires in COVID-19 (TCRdb year 2020). Looking at the study overall: Samples from collaborators originated in the United States, Italy and Spain and spanned both the acute and convalescent phases of COVID-19. The dataset comprised deeply sampled blood TCRbeta repertoires from subjects exposed to, actively infected with, or recovered from COVID-19. The prospective study material was composed of cDNA or gDNA derived from T cells, B-cell-depleted T cells, or PBMCs. The repertoires were made available in a free public database intended to serve as a resource for research on the immune response to SARS-CoV-2. Sample metadata almost always included a de-identified subject ID, COVID-19 status, age in years and sex. The samples were drawn from two sources: the first 160 participants of the ongoing ImmuneRACE study, and 1,254 subjects contributed by 6 global collaborators. Where available, HLA class I and class II types were obtained from metadata supplied by the sample provider rather than from assay-based typing.

The germline V gene encodes CDR1 ENHRY and CDR2 SYGVKD. Including cysteine and phenylalanine, the CDR3 has 12 amino acids. This entry keeps only the CDR3 DNA: 36 bases, framed from base 1. The V end gives up 10 bases and the J end 4 bases, leaving 3 bases in the junction not matched to a gene. Paper-wide results and their limitations: How much clinical and demographic metadata was included differed by source and by participant, and the metadata was provided uncurated.

As regards this clone: Its antigen remains undetermined. Qualities for individual bases were not recorded, and no much larger clone is one base off.

TCRbeta CDR3 regions were amplified from genomic DNA using the immunoSEQ Assay, a bias-controlled multiplex PCR. The authors processed their data as follows. Within the assay, amplification of reference gene primers was used to estimate how many nucleated cells each sample contained. To quantify the absolute abundance of each unique TCRbeta CDR3 rearrangement, sequence reads were collapsed and filtered. For each sample, productive Simpson clonality was calculated as the square root of Simpson's diversity index over productive rearrangements. Imported from immuneACCESS, the table was reduced by TCRdb to in-frame sequences with V and J called. These copies leave out some clones; in studies compared against another copy, an unresolved V gene accounts for under half, and the cause of the remainder is not known. The V and J calls and clone size come from that table; D and trimming were worked out from the DNA. The table for this sample lists 300,000 to 350,000 clones; around nine tenths of them were counted only once. 5% to 6% of the sample belongs to the ten largest clones.

In the prospective study, participants were roughly 18 to 95 years old, resided in 20 to 30 geographic areas of the United States, and were enrolled through a virtual design. In the prospective study, participants were assigned to cohorts based on the clinical history participants reported in a screening survey and a study questionnaire. ImmuneRACE Cohort 3 recovered participants were defined by two consecutive negative NP/OP PCR tests, healthcare professional clearance, or symptom resolution. Each participant in the prospective study had whole blood, serum and a nasopharyngeal or oropharyngeal swab collected by mobile phlebotomists. Prospective study participants could optionally give additional blood draws and questionnaires over an approximately two-month period. Before DNA extraction, prospective study blood samples were shipped either frozen or at room temperature.

Sequencing input: PBMCs or T cells enriched from blood (not recorded which). The sequence derives from a man aged 30 to 39 who had recovered from COVID-19. Recombination linked TRBV10-3 to TRBJ2-5; 10 nucleotides in the junction match TRBD1. Read as DNA, the sequence is TGTGCCACCCGGACAGGGGGAGAGACCCAGTACTTC. Translated, this is CATRTGGETQYF.